This TCR beta chain originates from a study of OX40 agonist ivuxolimab in advanced cancers. General study results and limits: In a subset of nonresponders, normalized T-cell clonal expansion was also low. Both blood CD4+ and CD8+ T cells showed clonal growth by week 6 at 0.1 to 3.0 mg/kg.

This CDR3 has 14 amino acids. Trimming cost V 3 bases and J 5 bases; bases outside gene matches: 6. Germline lookup yields CDR1 SGHNT and CDR2 YYREEE (reference sequence). Profiled with immunoSEQ multiplex PCR; TCRdb holds only in-frame clones, not every one. The sample lists around 70,000 clones, almost 85% occurring once. Worth noting for this clone: Its matching antigen is unknown.

This chain joins TRBV5-4 and TRBJ2-3; 7 positions agree with TRBD1. This TCR derives from an adult with an advanced solid tumor such as melanoma, head and neck, liver or kidney cancer. Sample: CD4+ or CD8+ T cells sorted from blood, taken in a trial of the OX40 agonist ivuxolimab. The CDR3 loop reads CASSSLHRGDTQYF. CDR3 nucleotides: TGTGCCAGCAGCTCCCTCCACAGGGGAGATACGCAGTATTTT.